This T cell receptor (beta chain) was recovered during a study of blood T cells in healthy people across ages. This CDR3 is 13 amino acids long. CDR1 is SGHRS, CDR2 YFSETQ, per germline. Each sample yielded at least 5.5 micrograms of PBMC total RNA. About this clonotype: An end of the junction does not agree with germline; a read error may underlie this.

A second PCR of roughly 7 to 11 cycles used a sample-barcoded 5' primer and a J-beta primer mix. TCRdb re-called the 5' RACE reads with MiXCR, one entry per CDR3 protein. This sample has 650,000 to 700,000 distinct CDR3 sequences, with roughly 32% found just once. This clonotype originated in an elderly woman in good health. The specimen sequenced was blood. This rearrangement joins TRBV5-1 to TRBJ1-2; D uncertain. This chain's CDR3 is CASSRTSNYGNTF. The CDR3 DNA is TGCGCCAGCAGCCGGACTTCTAACTATGGCAACACCTTC.